This entry concerns a single T cell receptor (beta chain). The antigen is not known. These data belong to a study of OX40 agonist ivuxolimab in advanced cancers. Looking at the study overall: Of the patients, three showed partial responses, one with hepatocellular carcinoma and two with cutaneous melanoma. Study results and limitations: No determination was made of the antigen specificity of the expanded peripheral T cells. CD4+ and CD8+ blood T cells expanded clonally by week 6 at 0.1 to 3.0 mg/kg.

V shed 5 bases and J 0 bases; nucleotides not matched to a gene: 2. Germline CDR1 SGHTA, CDR2 FQGNSA. The CDR3 extends over 15 amino acids. Produced via immunoSEQ multiplex PCR; TCRdb's table is partial and in-frame only. The sample consists of almost 90,000 clones, about nine tenths of them appearing once. Sequences were derived from CD4+ or CD8+ T cells sorted from blood, sampled in a trial of the OX40 agonist ivuxolimab. The clonotype originates from an adult with an advanced solid tumor such as melanoma, head and neck, liver or kidney cancer. The chain carries TRBV7-2 and TRBJ2-1, with 9 bases fitting TRBD1. CDR3 loop: CASSQTGGSYNEQFF. DNA of the CDR3: TGTGCCAGCAGCCAGACAGGGGGCTCCTACAATGAGCAGTTCTTC.